Shown below are 27 T cell receptor beta chains from a single sample sequenced in a study of shared clonotypes between healthy human individuals. Some clones are missing from TCRdb's copy, which holds only in-frame ones; the method was immunoSEQ multiplex PCR. The repertoire holds approximately 1,000,000 clones, with 75% to 85% as singletons. Specimen: memory CD4+ T cells from PBMCs. Subset: CD45RA-negative fraction. Receptor source: a man younger than 35 in good health. Some clones in this sample may be carry-over from other donors' samples.

The gene calls are TRBV6-5 and TRBJ1-2; D not resolved. This CDR3 has 13 amino acids. Deletions cut 0 bases from V and 3 bases from J, with 5 bases between. Germline V lookup: CDR1 MNHEY, CDR2 SVGAGI. Here the CDR3 reads CASSYSADYGYTF. CDR3 bases: TGTGCCAGCAGTTACTCGGCAGACTATGGCTACACCTTC.

The chain uses TRBV11-3 and TRBJ2-7, with 7 bases identical to TRBD1. V lost 5 bases and J lost 0; bases outside the gene matches: 4. The CDR3 is 14 amino acids. The V gene's germline CDR1 is SGHNT and CDR2 YENEEA. CDR3 protein: CASSRDSSSYEQYF. The CDR3 coding sequence is TGTGCCAGCAGCAGGGACAGCAGCTCCTACGAGCAGTACTTC.

There are many counts of this clone. V and J are TRBV19 and TRBJ1-3, with a possible D match to TRBD1 (5 bases). The CDR3 totals 14 residues. Looked up from germline, CDR1 is LNHDA and CDR2 is SQIVND (reference sequence). V dropped 10 bases and J dropped 11 bases, with 24 bases sitting between them. This CDR3 is CATTVRAGEMSIYF. CDR3 nucleotide sequence: TGTGCCACTACGGTCCGGGCGGGGGAGATGTCCATATATTTT.

The chain employs TRBV28 and TRBJ2-7; D possibly corresponds to TRBD2 (6 bases). The ends were cut back, 7 bases at V and 2 bases at J, with 24 bases in the middle. CDR1 is MDHEN and CDR2 is SYDVKM in the germline V gene. There are 17 residues in the CDR3. CDR3 amino acids: CASNPLTGVAYTYEQYF. The CDR3 region has the DNA TGTGCCAGCAACCCACTAACGGGGGTTGCGTACACCTACGAGCAGTACTTC.

The rearrangement uses TRBV27 and TRBJ2-5; 7 bases fit TRBD2. The germline CDR1 and CDR2 sequences are MNHEY and SMNVEV (reference sequence). This CDR3 contains 15 residues. V was pared by 3 bases and J by 7 bases, with 11 bases of the junction left unmatched. CDR3 DNA: TGTGCCAGCAGTTTGGGGAGGGCCACTCCGGGGACCCAGTACTTC. Translating gives CASSLGRATPGTQYF.

The chain uses TRBV9 and TRBJ2-1; no definite D call. Deletions cut 1 base from V and 9 bases from J, with 20 bases between. Germline loops: CDR1 SGDLS, CDR2 YYNGEE. This CDR3 has 16 residues. CDR3 DNA sequence: TGTGCCAGCAGCGTATTTAGCAGCAACCCATTCGCTGAGCAGTTCTTC. Translated: CASSVFSSNPFAEQFF.

The chain uses TRBV6-5 and TRBJ1-4; possible D gene TRBD1, 5 bases. Germline CDR1 is MNHEY and CDR2 is SVGAGI. CDR3 size: 14 residues. The V and J ends lost 2 bases and 8 bases respectively, with 12 bases between them. The CDR3 reads CASSYSPGREKLFF. The CDR3 region has the DNA TGTGCCAGCAGTTACAGCCCAGGGAGGGAAAAACTGTTTTTT.

For the CDR3, the DNA is TGTGCCAGCACCAAGGACATGGGAAACACCATATATTTT. As protein: CASTKDMGNTIYF. The chain is built from TRBV5-4 and TRBJ1-3; tentative D call: TRBD1 (5 bases). The germline V gene encodes CDR1 SGHNT and CDR2 YYREEE (reference sequence). Trimming pared 6 bases from V and 4 bases from J, leaving 11 bases between. The CDR3 consists of 13 residues.

The rearrangement uses TRBV28 and TRBJ1-2; maybe TRBD1 (6 bases). V was shortened by 5 bases and J by 3 bases, with 25 bases between the two germline ends. CDR3 length equals 18 residues. Germline V lookup: CDR1 MDHEN, CDR2 SYDVKM. The CDR3 bases are TGTGCCAGCAGTCCTTACGGGAGAGGGGGAATGAGAGACTATGGCTACACCTTC. It encodes CASSPYGRGGMRDYGYTF.

This chain connects TRBV27 to TRBJ2-3; TRBD2 matches at 10 bases. V lost 9 bases and J lost 5; bases outside the gene matches: 8. Germline assignment: CDR1 MNHEY and CDR2 SMNVEV (reference sequence). The CDR3 is 14 residues long. CDR3 nucleotide sequence: TGTGCCAGTCGAACTAGCGGGGCACAAGATACGCAGTATTTT. Protein sequence: CASRTSGAQDTQYF.

The table lists this clone with a count of one. The chain uses TRBV6-5 and TRBJ2-1; TRBD2 aligns across 9 bases. The CDR3 extends over 14 amino acids. After removal of 0 bases from V and 9 bases from J, the junction contained 3 bases not matched to a gene. CDR1 and CDR2 from the germline V gene are MNHEY and SVGAGI. The CDR3 sequence: CASSYSAGGGEQFF. The CDR3 nucleotides are TGTGCCAGCAGTTACTCGGCGGGAGGGGGTGAGCAGTTCTTC.

This chain joins TRBV9 and TRBJ2-3; D not resolved. CDR1 is SGDLS and CDR2 is YYNGEE in the germline V gene. V lost 6 bases and J lost 4, with 12 bases in between. This CDR3 region has 13 residues. CDR3 in amino acids: CASTKGYADTQYF. The DNA for the CDR3 is TGTGCCAGCACCAAAGGCTACGCAGATACGCAGTATTTT.

The rearrangement uses TRBV5-1 and TRBJ2-3; TRBD2 matches 13 bases. This CDR3 comprises 16 residues. With V trimmed by 4 bases and J by 5 bases, 7 bases remained unmatched. Germline V gene lookup returns CDR1 SGHRS and CDR2 YFSETQ. The CDR3 reads CASSPGLAGVQDTQYF. As DNA, the CDR3 is TGCGCCAGCAGCCCCGGACTAGCGGGAGTGCAAGATACGCAGTATTTT.

The rearrangement links TRBV2 to TRBJ1-2; 9 bases fit TRBD1. CDR1 and CDR2 from the germline V gene are SNHLY and FYNNEI. This CDR3 comprises 14 residues. V shed 4 bases and J 2 bases; nucleotides not matched to a gene: 2. The CDR3 is CASSGQGGNYGYTF. CDR3 coding DNA: TGTGCCAGCAGTGGACAGGGGGGGAACTATGGCTACACCTTC.

This clone was recorded only once. The gene calls are TRBV7-6 and TRBJ1-2, with TRBD1 identical over 8 bases. The CDR3 has 15 residues. J lost 4 bases, V lost 1 base, and 5 bases had no gene match. Looked up from germline, CDR1 is SGHVS and CDR2 is FNYEAQ. The CDR3 protein is CASSLETGAIYGYTF. In DNA form, the CDR3 reads TGTGCCAGCAGCTTAGAGACAGGGGCCATCTATGGCTACACCTTC.

The rearrangement joins TRBV28 to TRBJ2-5; 7 bases line up with TRBD1. Trimming cost V 2 bases and J 3 bases; bases outside gene matches: 9. CDR3 length equals 16 residues. The germline V gene has CDR1 MDHEN and CDR2 SYDVKM. CDR3 bases: TGTGCCAGCAGTTTAGGCTTGGTACAGGGGAAAGAGACCCAGTACTTC. Translated: CASSLGLVQGKETQYF.

In regard to this clone: This same CDR3 is encoded by further DNA sequences in the sample. CDR3 amino acids: CASSLVGETQYF. CDR3 DNA sequence: TGTGCCAGCAGCTTAGTCGGCGAGACCCAGTACTTC. The V call is TRBV7-2, the J call TRBJ2-5; D is undetermined. The CDR3 totals 12 residues. V shed 1 base and J shed 5 bases, with 5 bases lying between them. Germline V lookup: CDR1 SGHTA, CDR2 FQGNSA. The full variable domain, in which reference TRBV7-2 and TRBJ2-5 provide the parts outside the CDR3, is GAGVSQSPSNKVTEKGKDVELRCDPISGHTALYWYRQSLGQGLEFLIYFQGNSAPDKSGLPSDRFSAERTGGSVSTLTIQRTQQEDSAVYLCASSLVGETQYFGPGTRLLVL.

This clone was counted only a few times. The chain links TRBV9 to TRBJ2-3, with TRBD1 identical over 7 bases. V dropped 3 bases and J dropped 6; count of bases not matched to a gene: 7. The CDR3 loop spans 14 amino acids. Germline lookup yields CDR1 SGDLS and CDR2 YYNGEE. In DNA form, the CDR3 reads TGTGCCAGCAGCGAGGGGGCCACCTTGGATACGCAGTATTTT. Translating it yields CASSEGATLDTQYF.

A few counts support this clone. The genes are TRBV30 and TRBJ2-5; D assignment may be TRBD1 or TRBD2 (5 bases each). V dropped 0 bases and J dropped 9 bases, with 11 bases sitting between them. The CDR3 loop spans 12 amino acids. Germline assignment: CDR1 GTSNPN and CDR2 SVGIG (reference sequence). The DNA of the CDR3 is TGTGCCTGGAGTGTACTGGTGGGGGCCCAGTACTTC. Translation gives CAWSVLVGAQYF.

This sequence joins TRBV20-1 and TRBJ2-1, with no clear D. The CDR3 is 8 residues long. V was pared by 7 bases and J by 8 bases, with 3 bases between. CDR1 and CDR2 from the germline V gene are DFQATT and SNEGSKA (reference sequence). CDR3 DNA: TGCAGTGTCCATGAGCAGTTCTTC. This gives the protein CSVHEQFF.

The J gene is TRBJ2-7, the V gene TRBV28; D ambiguous. Per germline, CDR1 MDHEN and CDR2 SYDVKM. V was clipped by 5 bases and J by 6 bases, with 17 bases between them. This CDR3 is built from 14 residues. CDR3 DNA: TGTGCCAGCAGTGCCTACCAAGATAACGCCGAGCAGTACTTC. This codes for CASSAYQDNAEQYF.

This clone was counted a single time. V and J are TRBV27 and TRBJ2-1; D possibly corresponds to TRBD2 (6 bases). The germline V gene has CDR1 MNHEY and CDR2 SMNVEV (reference sequence). The CDR3 is made up of 13 amino acids. V was clipped by 5 bases and J by 10 bases, with 15 bases between them. The CDR3 DNA reads TGTGCCAGCAGTCCAACTGGGGGGTGGGAGCAGTTCTTC. It specifies CASSPTGGWEQFF.

The chain carries TRBV4-2 and TRBJ1-2; maybe TRBD1 (5 bases). The CDR3 loop spans 16 amino acids. The germline V and J ends were trimmed by 0 bases and 3 bases, with 14 bases remaining between them. Germline CDR1 and CDR2: LGHNA and YNFKEQ. The CDR3 here is CASSQDSSGGHYGYTF. The CDR3, as DNA: TGTGCCAGCAGCCAAGATTCATCGGGGGGACACTATGGCTACACCTTC.

The rearrangement links TRBV2 to TRBJ2-1; TRBD2 agrees at 9 bases. Trimming took 3 bases from V and 0 from J; bases not matched to a gene: 6. The CDR3 is 17 amino acids. Germline V CDR1 and CDR2: SNHLY, FYNNEI. The CDR3 DNA reads TGTGCCAGCAGTGAGAGACTAGCGGCTCGCTCCTACAATGAGCAGTTCTTC. Its protein is CASSERLAARSYNEQFF.

This clone came up a few times. V is TRBV19 and J is TRBJ2-1; D unclear. V lost 8 bases to trimming and J lost 2 bases, with 13 bases between them. The CDR3 length is 14 residues. From germline, CDR1 is LNHDA and CDR2 SQIVND (reference sequence). The CDR3 coding sequence is TGTGCCAGTCGAGGACCTCTGGCCTACAATGAGCAGTTCTTC. Translated: CASRGPLAYNEQFF.

This clone was observed a few times. J is TRBJ2-5 and V is TRBV19; 9 bases align to TRBD1. V dropped 3 bases and J dropped 2; count of bases not matched to a gene: 4. Germline V gives CDR1 LNHDA, CDR2 SQIVND (reference sequence). The CDR3 consists of 15 residues. CDR3 sequence reads: CASSIMGQGQETQYF. The DNA of the CDR3 is TGTGCCAGTAGTATTATGGGACAGGGTCAAGAGACCCAGTACTTC. Combining the CDR3 with reference TRBV19 and TRBJ2-5 gives the whole variable domain DGGITQSPKYLFRKEGQNVTLSCEQNLNHDAMYWYRQDPGQGLRLIYYSQIVNDFQKGDIAEGYSVSREKKESFPLTVTSAQKNPTAFYLCASSIMGQGQETQYFGPGTRLLVL.

This clone was picked up one time. The V gene is TRBV30, the J gene TRBJ2-3, with 7 nucleotides matching TRBD2. The CDR3 sequence is 14 residues long. V lost 5 bases to trimming and J lost 0 bases; unmatched junction nucleotides: 5. From germline, CDR1 is GTSNPN and CDR2 SVGIG (reference sequence). DNA for the CDR3: TGTGCCTGGGCCCCGGGACTAAGCACAGATACGCAGTATTTT. This sequence encodes CAWAPGLSTDTQYF.